The clone carrying this T cell receptor (beta chain) was counted ten times or more. Its antigen is currently unknown. This sample is part of a study of spatial heterogeneity in lung cancer. V lost 3 bases, J lost 3 bases, and 9 bases lay in between. The CDR3 consists of 14 residues. Per germline, CDR1 SGDLS and CDR2 YYNGEE. Study conclusions and caveats: Ubiquitous expanded tumor TCRs appeared in blood more at resection than follow-up.

Time point defined: blood at routine non-recurrence follow-up after resection. Every TCR cDNA molecule bore its own unique molecular identifier. In TCRdb, the 5' RACE reads were re-called with MiXCR into one record per CDR3 protein. This table holds fewer than 20,000 distinct CDR3 sequences, 9.2% found once. The chain combines TRBV9 with TRBJ2-2; no clear D. The clonotype was recovered from a male donor with early-stage non-small cell lung cancer. Material: PBMCs, obtained at follow-up. The CDR3 here is CASSARTYTGELFF. In nucleotides, the CDR3 is TGTGCCAGCAGCGCTCGGACCTACACCGGGGAGCTGTTTTTT.